The T cell receptor beta chain described here comes from a study of blood T cell repertoires in COVID-19. Study as a whole: The analysed material was cDNA or gDNA that came from T cells, B-cell-depleted T cells, or PBMCs.

Germline V gene data show CDR1 as MNHEY and CDR2 as SMNVEV (reference sequence). V dropped 10 bases and J dropped 1 base, with 13 bases sitting between them. CDR3 size: 13 residues. The method was immunoSEQ multiplex PCR; TCRdb's version includes in-frame clones alone and lacks a portion of them. The data show about 110,000 clones, with approximately 90% seen just once and 0.95% to 1.3% held by the top ten. This TCR was recovered from a human donor in a cohort sampled during active COVID-19. Material: peripheral blood. The chain combines TRBV27 with TRBJ1-1, with D perhaps matching TRBD1 (6 bases). CDR3 loop: CATSGQTNTEAFF. The CDR3 DNA reads as TGTGCCACCTCTGGACAGACGAACACTGAAGCTTTCTTT.